The 19 T cell receptor beta chains reported below all come from one sample, sequenced in a study of blood T cell repertoires in COVID-19. The assay was immunoSEQ multiplex PCR, and TCRdb's table has in-frame clones only and misses some. The top ten clones hold 15% to 20% of a sample with 150,000 to 200,000 clones, 70% to 85% of them seen once. The specimen was PBMCs or T cells enriched from blood (not recorded which). The receptor source for this set is a woman aged 45-65 years who had recovered from COVID-19.

This clone showed up just a few times. The chain employs TRBV4-3 and TRBJ2-7; the match to TRBD2 covers 9 bases. The CDR3 has 15 residues. Germline CDR1 reads LGHNA; CDR2 reads YSLEER. Trimming removed 0 bases from V and 5 bases from J; junction bases left unmatched: 5. The CDR3 DNA reads as TGCGCCAGCAGCCAAGAACCGCTAGCGGGACACGAGCAGTACTTC. Protein sequence: CASSQEPLAGHEQYF.

The J gene is TRBJ2-1, the V gene TRBV6-2 or TRBV6-3, with TRBD2 identical over 13 bases. V lost 5 bases and J lost 4; bases outside the gene matches: 20. The CDR3 sequence is 21 residues long. The germline gives CDR1 MNHEY, CDR2 SVGEGT. The CDR3 loop is CASSGPQVTSGRDKKYNEQFF. The CDR3 DNA follows: TGTGCCAGCAGTGGACCCCAAGTAACTAGCGGGAGGGACAAAAAATACAATGAGCAGTTCTTC.

The chain has TRBV12-3 or TRBV12-4 and TRBJ2-1; 9 nucleotides align to TRBD2. J lost 8 bases, V lost 6 bases, and 5 bases had no gene match. The CDR3 runs to 13 residues. The CDR3 sequence is CASRILAGDEQFF. CDR3 coding DNA: TGTGCCAGCAGAATTTTAGCGGGAGATGAGCAGTTCTTC.

This clone was counted ten times or more. J is TRBJ1-2 and V is TRBV7-8; tentatively, D is TRBD1 (5 bases). Trimming cost V 5 bases and J 4 bases, with 23 bases left between them. Germline CDR1 and CDR2: SGHVS and FQNEAQ. This CDR3 is 17 amino acids long. Here the CDR3 reads CASSTLRQGRYRYGYTF. The CDR3 coding sequence is TGTGCCAGCAGCACTCTAAGGCAGGGTCGCTATCGCTATGGCTACACCTTC.

The chain carries TRBV19 and TRBJ2-1, with 7 bases that match TRBD2. This CDR3 is 15 amino acids long. Trimming at V came to 5 bases and at J to 4 bases, leaving 8 bases not matched to a gene. Germline loops: CDR1 LNHDA, CDR2 SQIVND (reference sequence). CDR3 region: CASSLQLAQYNEQFF. The CDR3 nucleotides are TGTGCCAGTAGTCTCCAACTAGCGCAGTACAATGAGCAGTTCTTC.

The rearrangement links TRBV11-1 to TRBJ2-1, with 10 nucleotides matching TRBD2. This CDR3 is 16 amino acids long. V lost 3 bases and J lost 4; bases outside the gene matches: 6. Looked up from germline, CDR1 is SGHAT and CDR2 is FQDESV (reference sequence). The DNA for the CDR3 is TGTGCCAGCAGCTTGGGGACTAGCGCGCTATACAATGAGCAGTTCTTC. It translates to CASSLGTSALYNEQFF.

CDR3 DNA sequence: TGTGCCAGCAGCCGCACCCACGCGAGGGGAAACACCATATATTTT. It specifies CASSRTHARGNTIYF. This chain joins TRBV6-2 or TRBV6-3 and TRBJ1-3; D is unresolved. Germline V gene data show CDR1 as MNHEY and CDR2 as SVGEGT. CDR3 length: 15 residues. The germline V and J ends were trimmed by 6 bases and 4 bases, with 16 bases remaining between them.

The CDR3 loop reads CASSQDLGQVFSEQYF. CDR3 sequence (DNA): TGTGCCAGCAGCCAAGATCTTGGACAGGTATTCAGCGAGCAGTACTTC. V and J are TRBV14 and TRBJ2-7, with 7 bases matching TRBD1. Germline V gene sequence: CDR1 SGHDN, CDR2 FVKESK. CDR3 length equals 16 residues. Germline trimming cut 0 bases from V and 6 bases from J; bases unmatched to any gene: 11. Filled out from reference TRBV14 and TRBJ2-7, the complete variable domain reads EAGVTQFPSHSVIEKGQTVTLRCDPISGHDNLYWYRRVMGKEIKFLLHFVKESKQDESGMPNNRFLAERTGGTYSTLKVQPAELEDSGVYFCASSQDLGQVFSEQYFGPGTRLTVT.

The chain links TRBV6-5 to TRBJ2-1; possible D gene TRBD2, 6 bases. The germline gives CDR1 MNHEY, CDR2 SVGAGI. The V and J ends lost 7 bases and 9 bases respectively, with 10 bases between them. The CDR3 loop spans 11 amino acids. The CDR3 coding sequence is TGTGCCAGCAAACGGGGAGGTGAGCAGTTCTTC. Translating gives CASKRGGEQFF.

The chain combines TRBV27 with TRBJ1-1; D unclear. CDR1 is MNHEY and CDR2 is SMNVEV in the germline V gene (reference sequence). V was clipped by 3 bases and J by 10 bases, with 6 bases between them. The CDR3 spans 10 residues. CDR3 sequence (DNA): TGTGCCAGCAGTTTGGAGATAGCTTTCTTT. Amino acid sequence: CASSLEIAFF.

The genes are TRBV12-5 and TRBJ1-1, with TRBD1 matching over 7 bases. V was pared by 2 bases and J by 0 bases, with 3 bases of the junction left unmatched. Germline CDR1 LGHNT, CDR2 FRNRAP. This CDR3 has 15 amino acids. The DNA of the CDR3 is TGTGCTAGTGGTTTGCAGACAGGGCTGAACACTGAAGCTTTCTTT. Its protein is CASGLQTGLNTEAFF. Full variable domain (missing parts from reference TRBV12-5 and TRBJ1-1): DARVTQTPRHKVTEMGQEVTMRCQPILGHNTVFWYRQTMMQGLELLAYFRNRAPLDDSGMPKDRFSAEMPDATLATLKIQPSEPRDSAVYFCASGLQTGLNTEAFFGQGTRLTVV.

The chain combines TRBV7-9 with TRBJ1-3; D is undetermined. The length of the CDR3 is 13 residues. V shed 5 bases and J shed 4 bases, with 9 bases lying between them. Germline V gene lookup returns CDR1 SEHNR and CDR2 FQNEAQ (reference sequence). CDR3 loop: CASSQGGGNTIYF. CDR3 sequence (DNA): TGTGCCAGCAGCCAAGGAGGGGGAAACACCATATATTTT.

V usage is TRBV29-1 and J usage is TRBJ1-4, with D uncertain. Deletions cut 4 bases from V and 1 base from J, with 7 bases between. Germline-derived CDR1 and CDR2 are SQVTM and ANQGSEA. This CDR3 contains 13 residues. CDR3 sequence reads: CSVVSVTNEKLFF. The CDR3 DNA sequence: TGCAGCGTTGTCTCGGTAACTAATGAAAAACTGTTTTTT.

This chain connects TRBV19 to TRBJ2-1, with 12 bases fitting TRBD2. The CDR3 covers 19 residues. J lost 0 bases, V lost 6 bases, and 12 bases had no gene match. Germline CDR1 LNHDA, CDR2 SQIVND (reference sequence). DNA for the CDR3: TGTGCCAGTAGCCGACCCGGGACTAGCGGGCCCAACTCCTACAATGAGCAGTTCTTC. Residues: CASSRPGTSGPNSYNEQFF. The whole variable domain, filled in from reference TRBV19 and TRBJ2-1, reads DGGITQSPKYLFRKEGQNVTLSCEQNLNHDAMYWYRQDPGQGLRLIYYSQIVNDFQKGDIAEGYSVSREKKESFPLTVTSAQKNPTAFYLCASSRPGTSGPNSYNEQFFGPGTRLTVL.

The chain is built from TRBV7-7 and TRBJ2-5, with TRBD2 identical over 8 bases. CDR1 and CDR2 from the germline V gene are SSHAT and FNYEAQ (reference sequence). The V and J ends lost 4 bases and 5 bases, in that order; junction bases with no gene match: 6. This CDR3 is 14 amino acids long. The CDR3 DNA reads as TGTGCCAGCAGCTCTGGACTAGCCATGGAGACCCAGTACTTC. Translated: CASSSGLAMETQYF.

J is TRBJ2-1 and V is TRBV7-2; unclear D gene. Germline assignment: CDR1 SGHTA and CDR2 FQGNSA. The CDR3 is 12 amino acids. Trimming pared 1 base from V and 15 bases from J, leaving 13 bases between. Here the CDR3 DNA reads TGTGCCAGCAGCTTAGGTTATTCGTTTCGGTTCTTC. Amino acids: CASSLGYSFRFF.

In DNA form, the CDR3 reads TGTGCCAGCAGTTACTCAGGAGTTAGCTCTAACGGGGAGCTGTTTTTT. Translation: CASSYSGVSSNGELFF. V gene TRBV6-5 combines with J gene TRBJ2-2; D not certain. In germline, CDR1 is MNHEY, CDR2 SVGAGI. There are 16 residues in the CDR3. V shed 0 bases and J shed 7 bases, with 15 bases lying between them.

The genes are TRBV7-2 and TRBJ2-3, with D possibly TRBD2 on 6 matching bases. The CDR3 is 15 amino acids. Per germline, CDR1 SGHTA and CDR2 FQGNSA. V lost 5 bases to trimming and J lost 1 base, with 13 bases between them. As DNA, the CDR3 is TGTGCCAGCAGCCAGACTAGACTAGGCACAGATACGCAGTATTTT. It encodes CASSQTRLGTDTQYF.

This rearrangement joins TRBV4-1 to TRBJ1-1; D remains unclear. The ends were cut back, 0 bases at V and 3 bases at J, with 14 bases in the middle. Germline V CDR1 and CDR2: MGHRA, YSYEKL. The CDR3 is 16 residues long. The CDR3 is CASSQDWARLDTEAFF. CDR3 bases: TGCGCCAGCAGCCAAGATTGGGCCCGTTTGGACACTGAAGCTTTCTTT.